These 9 T cell receptor beta chains were all obtained from the same sample, sequenced in a study of blood T cell repertoires in COVID-19. Sequencing used immunoSEQ multiplex PCR; TCRdb keeps in-frame clones, though not all of them. The table includes roughly 260,000 clones, 75% to 90% detected once. The source material was peripheral blood. The source is a woman in her 40s with acute or convalescent COVID-19.

This chain links TRBV29-1 with TRBJ1-2, with 11 bases matching TRBD1. The CDR3 runs 13 residues. Germline V gene sequence: CDR1 SQVTM, CDR2 ANQGSEA. The junction had 7 bases not matched to a gene; V was cut back by 6 bases and J by 7 bases. The CDR3 reads CSVTGTGGFGYTF. CDR3 bases: TGCAGCGTAACCGGGACAGGGGGTTTTGGCTACACCTTC.

The chain employs TRBV11-2 and TRBJ1-6; TRBD1 matches at 10 bases. J lost 8 bases, V lost 5 bases, and 18 bases had no gene match. This CDR3 is 19 amino acids long. Germline CDR1 reads SGHAT; CDR2 reads FQNNGV. Here the CDR3 reads CASSMPGQGFIDIDSPLHF. The CDR3, as DNA: TGTGCCAGCAGCATGCCGGGACAGGGGTTTATCGATATAGATTCACCCCTCCACTTT.

The count of this clone is one. The rearrangement uses TRBV6-1 and TRBJ1-1; 7 nucleotides align to TRBD1. The CDR3 covers 15 residues. Germline assignment: CDR1 MNHNS and CDR2 SASEGT. The junction had 6 bases not matched to a gene; V was cut back by 1 base and J by 4 bases. DNA for the CDR3: TGTGCCAGCAGTGAAGGGGGGCAGGGGGGCACTGAAGCTTTCTTT. It yields the protein CASSEGGQGGTEAFF.

This rearrangement joins TRBV9 to TRBJ2-2; TRBD2 might be the D (6 bases). CDR1 and CDR2 from the germline V gene are SGDLS and YYNGEE. With 3 bases removed from V and 3 bases from J, the gap between germline ends came to 12 bases. The CDR3 is 15 amino acids. CDR3 nucleotide sequence: TGTGCCAGCAGCGGAGGGTGGAGGGACACCGGGGAGCTGTTTTTT. It encodes CASSGGWRDTGELFF. Supplemented by reference TRBV9 and TRBJ2-2, the full variable domain reads DSGVTQTPKHLITATGQRVTLRCSPRSGDLSVYWYQQSLDQGLQFLIQYYNGEERAKGNILERFSAQQFPDLHSELNLSSLELGDSALYFCASSGGWRDTGELFFGEGSRLTVL.

This chain connects TRBV30 to TRBJ1-1; 8 nucleotides align to TRBD1. Trimming took 5 bases from V and 3 from J; bases not matched to a gene: 5. The CDR3 consists of 13 residues. Germline-derived CDR1 and CDR2 are GTSNPN and SVGIG (reference sequence). CDR3 bases: TGTGCCTGGGGCAGGGGGCGTTACACTGAAGCTTTCTTT. This gives the protein CAWGRGRYTEAFF.

The gene calls are TRBV11-2 and TRBJ2-5; D is unresolved. The CDR3 contains 13 residues. CDR1 SGHAT and CDR2 FQNNGV come from the germline V gene. V was trimmed by 7 bases and J by 7 bases, leaving 16 bases between them. CDR3 sequence reads: CASNSPQYRTQYF. The CDR3 region has the DNA TGTGCCAGCAACTCCCCCCAATATAGGACCCAGTACTTC.

This clone was seen only once. The chain employs TRBV10-1 and TRBJ1-3; D unclear. From germline, CDR1 is WNHNN and CDR2 SYGVQD (reference sequence). Trimming pared 6 bases from V and 0 bases from J, leaving 12 bases between. This CDR3 has 15 amino acids. CDR3 DNA: TGCGCCAGCAGATTCGACATTCGCTCTGGAAACACCATATATTTT. It translates to CASRFDIRSGNTIYF.

CDR3 protein: CASSRARGEKLFF. The CDR3 nucleotides are TGTGCCAGCAGCCGAGCAAGGGGGGAAAAACTGTTTTTT. The chain joins TRBV5-6 to TRBJ1-4, with a tentative D call TRBD1 (6 bases). The CDR3 runs 13 residues. Germline values: CDR1 SGHDT, CDR2 YYEEEE. With 4 bases removed from V and 8 bases from J, the gap between germline ends came to 12 bases.

The chain couples TRBV18 to TRBJ2-5, with 7 bases aligning to TRBD2. Germline V gene sequence: CDR1 KGHSH, CDR2 LQKENI. This CDR3 has 14 residues. J lost 0 bases, V lost 6 bases, and 4 bases had no gene match. CDR3 region: CASSGGGYQETQYF. Written as DNA, the CDR3 is TGTGCCAGCTCTGGCGGGGGATACCAAGAGACCCAGTACTTC.